These T cell receptor beta chains were read from a single sample in a study of long-term antiretroviral therapy in people with HIV. Sequenced by immunoSEQ multiplex PCR; TCRdb stores in-frame clones only, minus some. Of around 3,400 clones in the sample, roughly 90% were seen once. The sequencing here drew on unsorted PBMCs, taken 0.3 years after starting antiretroviral therapy. All receptors derive from a woman aged 50 to 60 with HIV. Both conserved end residues are part of each CDR3. The D gene is left open where the match is weak. Clone size, where shown, is once, few, many, or a class for clones that have expanded.

abundance: .
d_gene: .
j_gene: TRBJ1-4
v_gene: TRBV7-8
CDR3aa: CASSLLGRTNEKLFF
CDR3nt: TGTGCCAGCAGCTTACTGGGGAGGACTAATGAAAAACTGTTTTTT

abundance: few
d_gene: .
j_gene: TRBJ1-2
v_gene: TRBV4-1
CDR3aa: CASSLLKSDVVYGYTF
CDR3nt: TGCGCCAGCAGCCTACTAAAATCGGACGTCGTCTATGGCTACACCTTC

abundance: .
d_gene: .
j_gene: TRBJ2-5
v_gene: TRBV6-1
CDR3aa: CASSENSQETQYF
CDR3nt: TGTGCCAGCAGTGAAAACAGCCAAGAGACCCAGTACTTC

abundance: .
d_gene: TRBD1
j_gene: TRBJ2-7
v_gene: TRBV10-3
CDR3aa: CAISESPGGMYEQYF
CDR3nt: TGTGCCATCAGTGAGTCACCAGGGGGCATGTACGAGCAGTACTTC

abundance: .
d_gene: .
j_gene: TRBJ1-4
v_gene: TRBV5-1
CDR3aa: CASSLTGPPTNEKLFF
CDR3nt: TGCGCCAGCAGCTTAACGGGGCCACCAACTAATGAAAAACTGTTTTTT

abundance: .
d_gene: .
j_gene: TRBJ2-3
v_gene: TRBV18
CDR3aa: CASSPSLGIGTDTQYF
CDR3nt: TGTGCCAGCTCACCATCTCTAGGGATCGGCACAGATACGCAGTATTTT

abundance: .
d_gene: .
j_gene: TRBJ1-5
v_gene: TRBV10-3
CDR3aa: CAISEPGPGSGAQHF
CDR3nt: TGTGCCATCAGTGAACCGGGACCGGGATCGGGGGCCCAGCATTTT

abundance: .
d_gene: .
j_gene: TRBJ2-7
v_gene: TRBV27
CDR3aa: CASSPGPYPQYF
CDR3nt: TGTGCCAGCAGTCCGGGACCCTACCCCCAGTACTTC

abundance: .
d_gene: .
j_gene: TRBJ2-2
v_gene: TRBV7-9
CDR3aa: CASTPWGGRSTGELFF
CDR3nt: TGTGCCAGCACCCCTTGGGGGGGGCGAAGCACCGGGGAGCTGTTTTTT

abundance: .
d_gene: .
j_gene: TRBJ1-2
v_gene: TRBV10-3
CDR3aa: CAIKPGELDYGYTF
CDR3nt: TGTGCCATCAAGCCAGGGGAGTTGGACTATGGCTACACCTTC

abundance: .
d_gene: .
j_gene: TRBJ2-5
v_gene: TRBV18
CDR3aa: CASSHERAGQETQYF
CDR3nt: TGTGCCAGCTCTCATGAGAGGGCAGGGCAAGAGACCCAGTACTTC

abundance: .
d_gene: .
j_gene: TRBJ1-6
v_gene: TRBV18
CDR3aa: CASSPGGVDSPLHF
CDR3nt: TGTGCCAGCTCACCGGGAGGGGTGGATTCACCCCTCCACTTT

abundance: few
d_gene: TRBD1
j_gene: TRBJ1-6
v_gene: TRBV27
CDR3aa: CASSLSGQGNSPLHF
CDR3nt: TGTGCCAGCAGTTTATCGGGACAGGGTAATTCACCCCTCCACTTT

abundance: once
d_gene: .
j_gene: TRBJ1-3
v_gene: TRBV11-1
CDR3aa: CASSLERGAGNTIYF
CDR3nt: TGTGCCAGCAGCTTAGAGCGGGGCGCTGGAAACACCATATATTTT

abundance: .
d_gene: TRBD1
j_gene: TRBJ1-5
v_gene: TRBV6-6
CDR3aa: CASIGTDYQPQHF
CDR3nt: TGTGCCAGCATAGGGACAGACTATCAGCCCCAGCATTTT

abundance: .
d_gene: TRBD1
j_gene: TRBJ1-1
v_gene: TRBV11-3
CDR3aa: CASSPRAGGTEAFF
CDR3nt: TGTGCCAGCAGCCCCAGAGCAGGGGGCACTGAAGCTTTCTTT

abundance: .
d_gene: TRBD1
j_gene: TRBJ2-5
v_gene: TRBV30
CDR3aa: CASTGTGNRVKETQYF
CDR3nt: TGTGCCTCAACCGGGACAGGGAATCGTGTCAAAGAGACCCAGTACTTC

abundance: .
d_gene: TRBD2
j_gene: TRBJ2-6
v_gene: TRBV2
CDR3aa: CASTRTRGGGANVLTF
CDR3nt: TGTGCCAGCACGAGAACCCGGGGGGGTGGGGCCAACGTCCTGACTTTC

abundance: .
d_gene: TRBD2
j_gene: TRBJ2-3
v_gene: TRBV7-3
CDR3aa: CASSLRRSLAGSRDTQYF
CDR3nt: TGTGCCAGCAGCTTAAGGCGAAGTCTAGCGGGGAGTAGGGATACGCAGTATTTT

abundance: .
d_gene: .
j_gene: TRBJ1-1
v_gene: TRBV4-3
CDR3aa: CASSQSSERNTEAFF
CDR3nt: TGCGCCAGCAGCCAATCCTCGGAGAGGAACACTGAAGCTTTCTTT

abundance: .
d_gene: .
j_gene: TRBJ1-1
v_gene: TRBV30
CDR3aa: CAWSPLVGGRSTEAFF
CDR3nt: TGTGCCTGGAGCCCGCTGGTGGGAGGCCGGAGCACTGAAGCTTTCTTT

abundance: .
d_gene: .
j_gene: TRBJ1-1
v_gene: TRBV2
CDR3aa: CASTPQVVTEAFF
CDR3nt: TGTGCCAGCACCCCCCAGGTAGTCACTGAAGCTTTCTTT

abundance: .
d_gene: .
j_gene: TRBJ2-7
v_gene: TRBV30
CDR3aa: CAWSVQYEQYF
CDR3nt: TGTGCCTGGAGTGTACAATACGAGCAGTACTTC

abundance: .
d_gene: .
j_gene: TRBJ1-1
v_gene: TRBV13
CDR3aa: CASSLDRGSTEAFF
CDR3nt: TGTGCCAGCAGCTTAGACCGGGGGTCCACTGAAGCTTTCTTT

abundance: .
d_gene: .
j_gene: TRBJ1-1
v_gene: TRBV5-1
CDR3aa: CASRLTGGSTEAFF
CDR3nt: TGCGCCAGCAGGTTGACGGGTGGGAGCACTGAAGCTTTCTTT